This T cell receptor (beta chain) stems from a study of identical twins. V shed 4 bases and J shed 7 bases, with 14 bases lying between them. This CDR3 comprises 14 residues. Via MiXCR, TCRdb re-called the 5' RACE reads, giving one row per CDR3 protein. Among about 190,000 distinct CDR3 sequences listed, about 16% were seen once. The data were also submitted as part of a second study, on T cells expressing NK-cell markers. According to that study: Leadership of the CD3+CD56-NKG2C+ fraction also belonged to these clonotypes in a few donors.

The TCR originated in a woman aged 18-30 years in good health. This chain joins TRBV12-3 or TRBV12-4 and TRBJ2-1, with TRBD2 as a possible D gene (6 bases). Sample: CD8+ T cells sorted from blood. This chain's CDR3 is CASSSRGRSNEQFF. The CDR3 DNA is TGTGCCAGCAGTTCACGGGGGAGATCGAATGAGCAGTTCTTC.